This TCR beta chain stems from a study of blood T cell repertoires in COVID-19. TCRdb keeps only in-frame clones here, not all; method: immunoSEQ multiplex PCR. This sample has about 370,000 clones, with around 91% found just once. Trimming cost V 3 bases and J 1 base; bases outside gene matches: 2. This CDR3 is built from 15 residues. Germline CDR1 and CDR2: LGHDT and YNNKEL (reference sequence). V usage is TRBV3-1 (or the pseudogene TRBV3-2) and J usage is TRBJ2-3; 9 positions agree with TRBD2. The sequenced material came from PBMCs or T cells enriched from blood (not recorded which). The sequence derives from a man between 18 and 29 years old who had recovered from COVID-19. CDR3 sequence (DNA): TGTGCCAGCAGCCATATAGCGGGAGGCACAGATACGCAGTATTTT. Its translation: CASSHIAGGTDTQYF.